This T cell receptor beta chain derives from a study of T cell changes during pregnancy in multiple sclerosis (dated by TCRdb to between 2019 and 2020). About the full investigation: The study looked at changes in the T cell repertoire across pregnancy in women with multiple sclerosis.

At the junction V is shortened by 0 bases and J by 11 bases, with 11 bases in between. CDR1 and CDR2 are read off the germline V gene as LGHNA and YSLEER. Counted from cysteine to phenylalanine, this CDR3 has 13 amino acids. CDR3 DNA only is kept here, 39 bases in frame from base 1. Receptors were amplified or captured by the immunoSEQ multiplex PCR assay. TCRdb stores this immuneACCESS table with in-frame sequences only. Part of the clones is absent; in the studies checked, under half of the shortfall reflects unresolved V genes, and no reason is known for the rest. This sample is represented by around 21,000 clones; around nine tenths of them were singletons. Of the sample, less than 20% is held by the ten largest clones. Comment on this clone: Its antigen is currently not known. No quality values exist for individual bases; no much larger clone is one base distant.

The TCR was taken from a female donor in good health, enrolled as a control in a pregnancy study. The sequencing used CD8+ T cells from peripheral blood mononuclear cells, collected after pregnancy. Here the chain combines TRBV4-3 and TRBJ1-5; no D segment can be confidently identified. The DNA sequence is as follows: TGCGCCAGCAGCCAAGATCGGGGAGGAACCCAGCATTTT. It translates as CASSQDRGGTQHF.